The 27 T cell receptor beta chains listed next were all sequenced from one sample in a study of cytomegalovirus exposure and HLA in healthy donors. Measured with immunoSEQ multiplex PCR; TCRdb has only the in-frame clones, and not every one. The sample records fewer than 250,000 clones, over 80% being singletons. Source material: PBMCs. Every receptor here comes from a woman under 40 in good health and CMV-seropositive.

V is TRBV28 and J is TRBJ1-2; a weak D match, TRBD1 (5 bases). Germline loops: CDR1 MDHEN, CDR2 SYDVKM. V gave up 6 bases and J gave up 2 bases, with 10 bases separating them. This CDR3 has 13 residues. This CDR3 reads CASRKQGNYGYTF. CDR3 in DNA: TGTGCCAGCAGGAAGCAGGGCAACTATGGCTACACCTTC.

The chain couples TRBV5-1 to TRBJ2-1; TRBD1 matches 9 bases. Germline V gene sequence: CDR1 SGHRS, CDR2 YFSETQ. V was clipped by 2 bases and J by 7 bases; unmatched bases: 7. The CDR3 has 15 amino acids. The CDR3 nucleotides read TGCGCCAGCAGCTTAGGGACAGGGATAGTAAATGAGCAGTTCTTC. It yields the protein CASSLGTGIVNEQFF.

This chain uses TRBV28 with TRBJ2-7; TRBD1 matches at 8 bases. Trimming took 3 bases from V and 4 from J; bases not matched to a gene: 5. This CDR3 has 14 residues. Germline V CDR1 and CDR2: MDHEN, SYDVKM. The CDR3 is CASSFQGADYEQYF. For the CDR3, the DNA is TGTGCCAGCAGTTTCCAGGGGGCGGATTACGAGCAGTACTTC.

The gene calls are TRBV5-4 and TRBJ2-7, with D possibly matching TRBD2 (6 bases). CDR1 and CDR2 (germline): SGHNT, YYREEE (reference sequence). V dropped 3 bases and J dropped 1 base, with 14 bases sitting between them. CDR3 length: 15 residues. The DNA of the CDR3 is TGTGCCAGCAGCTCGCAAGACGGGACTTCCTACGAGCAGTACTTC. Amino acids: CASSSQDGTSYEQYF. Full variable domain (outside the CDR3, taken from reference TRBV5-4 and TRBJ2-7): ETGVTQSPTHLIKTRGQQVTLRCSSQSGHNTVSWYQQALGQGPQFIFQYYREEENGRGNFPPRFSGLQFPNYSSELNVNALELDDSALYLCASSSQDGTSYEQYFGPGTRLTVT.

This clone appeared a single time. The rearrangement uses TRBV4-1 and TRBJ2-7, with 15 nucleotides matching TRBD2. Germline CDR1 is MGHRA and CDR2 is YSYEKL. The trim removed 4 bases at V and 0 bases at J, leaving 4 bases unmatched. This CDR3 has 17 amino acids. The CDR3, as DNA: TGCGCCAGCAGCCGCGGGACTAGCGGGGGGAGCTCCTACGAGCAGTACTTC. It yields the protein CASSRGTSGGSSYEQYF.

In its sample, this clone was seen once. The chain carries TRBV30 and TRBJ1-4; D is unclear. The CDR3 length is 14 residues. Per germline, CDR1 GTSNPN and CDR2 SVGIG (reference sequence). Between the trimmed V and J ends, which lost 0 bases and 4 bases, there was a span of 9 bases. CDR3 amino acids: CAWSVRQINEKLFF. The CDR3 DNA sequence: TGTGCCTGGAGTGTACGGCAGATTAATGAAAAACTGTTTTTT. The complete variable domain, with remaining parts taken from reference TRBV30 and TRBJ1-4, reads SQTIHQWPATLVQPVGSPLSLECTVEGTSNPNLYWYRQAAGRGLQLLFYSVGIGQISSEVPQNLSASRPQDRQFILSSKKLLLSDSGFYLCAWSVRQINEKLFFGSGTQLSVL.

The genes are TRBV28 and TRBJ2-5, with 13 bases aligning to TRBD2. CDR1 is MDHEN, CDR2 SYDVKM, per germline. Trimming cost V 10 bases and J 1 base; bases outside gene matches: 6. The CDR3 runs to 15 residues. The CDR3 spells CAIGGTSGAQETQYF. The CDR3, as DNA: TGTGCCATAGGCGGGACTAGCGGGGCCCAAGAGACCCAGTACTTC.

The V and J genes are TRBV6-6 and TRBJ1-5; 8 nucleotides align to TRBD1. V gave up 5 bases and J gave up 6 bases; unmatched junction bases: 6. CDR1 is MNHNY, CDR2 SVGAGI, per germline (reference sequence). This CDR3 contains 14 residues. Written as DNA, the CDR3 is TGTGCCAGCAGTACCCAGGGGGCTGGTCAGCCCCAGCATTTT. It encodes CASSTQGAGQPQHF.

The V and J genes are TRBV7-7 and TRBJ2-6, with a possible D match to TRBD2 (5 bases). The V gene's germline CDR1 is SSHAT and CDR2 FNYEAQ (reference sequence). The CDR3 length is 13 residues. The CDR3 DNA follows: TGTGCTGTGGCGGGCACTGGGGCCAACGTCCTGACTTTC. Protein sequence: CAVAGTGANVLTF.

This chain's CDR3 is CASSQFPRPRTDEAFF. DNA of the CDR3: TGCGCCAGCAGCCAATTCCCCAGACCGAGGACCGATGAAGCTTTCTTT. J is TRBJ1-1 and V is TRBV4-3, with unresolved D. V shed 2 bases and J shed 7 bases, with 20 bases lying between them. CDR3 length equals 16 residues. Germline V gene sequence: CDR1 LGHNA, CDR2 YSLEER.

This rearrangement joins TRBV11-2 to TRBJ2-2, with D unresolved. This CDR3 comprises 12 residues. The germline gives CDR1 SGHAT, CDR2 FQNNGV. Trimming pared 3 bases from V and 7 bases from J, leaving 6 bases between. The CDR3 reads CASSFTLGELFF. In nucleotides, the CDR3 is TGTGCCAGCAGCTTCACCCTCGGGGAGCTGTTTTTT.

The V gene is TRBV27, the J gene TRBJ2-2, with TRBD2 identical over 7 bases. This CDR3 comprises 13 residues. Germline V CDR1 and CDR2: MNHEY, SMNVEV (reference sequence). Trimming removed 4 bases from V and 5 bases from J; junction bases left unmatched: 1. In DNA form, the CDR3 reads TGTGCCAGCAGTTCGGGGGGTACCGGGGAGCTGTTTTTT. Translating it yields CASSSGGTGELFF.

V gene TRBV25-1 combines with J gene TRBJ2-2; TRBD1 agrees at 7 bases. The J segment lost 5 bases and the V segment lost 4 bases, leaving 7 bases of the junction unmatched. The CDR3 is 15 amino acids. Per the germline V gene, CDR1 is MGHDK and CDR2 is SYGVNS. CDR3 in DNA: TGTGCCAGCAGTGGTCGGGACAGTTTAACCGGGGAGCTGTTTTTT. It encodes CASSGRDSLTGELFF.

The CDR3 DNA reads TGTGCCAGCAGCGCAAGCTACGGGACTAGCGGGGTCAATGAGCAGTTCTTC. It is translated as CASSASYGTSGVNEQFF. The V gene is TRBV9, the J gene TRBJ2-1; 13 bases are shared with TRBD2. Germline values: CDR1 SGDLS, CDR2 YYNGEE. CDR3 length equals 17 residues. V trimming: 3 bases; J trimming: 6 bases; junction bases outside the gene matches: 9.

This chain joins TRBV15 and TRBJ1-1; D unclear. The CDR3 covers 13 residues. Germline CDR1 LNHNV, CDR2 YYDKDF (reference sequence). Trimming took 0 bases from V and 2 from J, leaving 4 bases between them. CDR3 loop: CATSRDFNTEAFF. The CDR3 nucleotides read TGTGCCACCAGCAGAGATTTTAACACTGAAGCTTTCTTT.

The chain joins TRBV30 to TRBJ1-1; no reliable D call. This CDR3 is built from 12 residues. V lost 2 bases to trimming and J lost 6 bases, with 10 bases between them. Germline CDR1 GTSNPN, CDR2 SVGIG (reference sequence). The CDR3 is CAWSPLGAEAFF. The CDR3 bases are TGTGCCTGGAGTCCACTTGGGGCTGAAGCTTTCTTT.

The chain employs TRBV27 and TRBJ1-5; D perhaps matches TRBD1 (5 bases). Trimming took off 6 bases at V and 6 bases at J, with 12 bases between the two ends. The CDR3 totals 13 residues. CDR1 is MNHEY and CDR2 is SMNVEV in the germline V gene (reference sequence). The DNA for the CDR3 is TGTGCCAGCAGGGCAGGGTTTACTCAGCCCCAGCATTTT. Its translation: CASRAGFTQPQHF.

The chain joins TRBV2 to TRBJ1-1, with a tentative D call TRBD1 (5 bases). Germline CDR1 is SNHLY and CDR2 is FYNNEI. The CDR3 runs to 12 residues. Trimming took off 4 bases at V and 4 bases at J, with 7 bases between the two ends. The CDR3 loop reads CASSGQFTEAFF. Written as DNA, the CDR3 is TGTGCCAGCAGTGGACAGTTCACTGAAGCTTTCTTT.

This clone was counted once. The chain carries TRBV7-3 and TRBJ2-1, with 7 nucleotides matching TRBD1. Per the germline V gene, CDR1 is SGHTA and CDR2 is FQGTGA. This CDR3 is built from 16 residues. The V gene end was trimmed by 5 bases and the J gene end by 2 bases; junction bases not matched to a gene: 9. The CDR3, as DNA: TGTGCCAGCAGCCTTCGCCCTAGGGGGCCCTACAATGAGCAGTTCTTC. Its translation is CASSLRPRGPYNEQFF.

V usage is TRBV18 and J usage is TRBJ1-1, with D unclear. Deletions cut 2 bases from V and 4 bases from J, with 8 bases between. The CDR3 totals 13 residues. CDR1 is KGHSH and CDR2 is LQKENI in the germline V gene. CDR3 residues: CASSPGHSTEAFF. The CDR3 region has the DNA TGTGCCAGCTCACCAGGGCACAGCACTGAAGCTTTCTTT.

The J gene is TRBJ2-1, the V gene TRBV7-3; TRBD1 agrees at 7 bases. V lost 5 bases, J lost 1 base, and 5 bases stayed unmatched. The CDR3 is made up of 15 amino acids. The germline V gene has CDR1 SGHTA and CDR2 FQGTGA. Written as DNA, the CDR3 is TGTGCCAGCAGCCGCATGGACAGGTCCTACAATGAGCAGTTCTTC. The encoded protein is CASSRMDRSYNEQFF.

V usage is TRBV4-1 and J usage is TRBJ2-1; D might be TRBD2 (6 bases). The germline gives CDR1 MGHRA, CDR2 YSYEKL. Trimming shortened V by 1 base and J by 7 bases, and 14 bases separated the two germline ends. The CDR3 sequence is 15 residues long. This CDR3 reads CASSQADASVNEQFF. Written as DNA, the CDR3 is TGCGCCAGCAGCCAAGCAGATGCTAGCGTTAATGAGCAGTTCTTC.

The CDR3 sequence is CASSERGRVWPPQHF. DNA for the CDR3: TGTGCCAGTAGCGAGAGGGGGCGCGTATGGCCGCCCCAGCATTTT. The chain carries TRBV19 and TRBJ1-5, with TRBD1 identical over 7 bases. With 6 bases clipped from V and 9 bases from J, the junction kept 14 bases outside the gene matches. The length of the CDR3 is 15 residues. Germline V lookup: CDR1 LNHDA, CDR2 SQIVND (reference sequence).

This chain connects TRBV6-1 to TRBJ1-4; no reliable D call. Trimming pared 7 bases from V and 0 bases from J, leaving 12 bases between. This CDR3 has 15 amino acids. CDR1 and CDR2 from the germline V gene are MNHNS and SASEGT. The CDR3 nucleotides read TGTGCCAGCACTAAGCCAGCCGCAACTAATGAAAAACTGTTTTTT. Translated: CASTKPAATNEKLFF.

The chain combines TRBV13 with TRBJ2-1, with 7 bases matching TRBD2. Trimming at V came to 0 bases and at J to 6 bases, leaving 5 bases not matched to a gene. Germline CDR1 PRHDT, CDR2 FYEKMQ (reference sequence). The CDR3 consists of 15 residues. The CDR3 spells CASSLGLAGANEQFF. Here the CDR3 DNA reads TGTGCCAGCAGCTTAGGCTTGGCGGGAGCCAATGAGCAGTTCTTC.

The J gene is TRBJ1-1, the V gene TRBV23-1; TRBD1 aligns across 9 bases. TRBV23-1 is given ORF status, its function remaining uncertain. The CDR3 has 12 amino acids. V trimming: 9 bases; J trimming: 4 bases; junction bases outside the gene matches: 3. Written as DNA, the CDR3 is TGCGCCAGACAGGGGGCGATCACTGAAGCTTTCTTT. The encoded protein is CARQGAITEAFF.

The V call is TRBV29-1, the J call TRBJ2-1; 10 nucleotides match TRBD2. V gave up 5 bases and J gave up 10 bases; unmatched junction bases: 5. This CDR3 contains 12 residues. Per the germline V gene, CDR1 is SQVTM and CDR2 is ANQGSEA. In DNA form, the CDR3 reads TGCAGCGTTAGCCTAGCGGGAGAGGAGCAGTTCTTC. This sequence encodes CSVSLAGEEQFF.